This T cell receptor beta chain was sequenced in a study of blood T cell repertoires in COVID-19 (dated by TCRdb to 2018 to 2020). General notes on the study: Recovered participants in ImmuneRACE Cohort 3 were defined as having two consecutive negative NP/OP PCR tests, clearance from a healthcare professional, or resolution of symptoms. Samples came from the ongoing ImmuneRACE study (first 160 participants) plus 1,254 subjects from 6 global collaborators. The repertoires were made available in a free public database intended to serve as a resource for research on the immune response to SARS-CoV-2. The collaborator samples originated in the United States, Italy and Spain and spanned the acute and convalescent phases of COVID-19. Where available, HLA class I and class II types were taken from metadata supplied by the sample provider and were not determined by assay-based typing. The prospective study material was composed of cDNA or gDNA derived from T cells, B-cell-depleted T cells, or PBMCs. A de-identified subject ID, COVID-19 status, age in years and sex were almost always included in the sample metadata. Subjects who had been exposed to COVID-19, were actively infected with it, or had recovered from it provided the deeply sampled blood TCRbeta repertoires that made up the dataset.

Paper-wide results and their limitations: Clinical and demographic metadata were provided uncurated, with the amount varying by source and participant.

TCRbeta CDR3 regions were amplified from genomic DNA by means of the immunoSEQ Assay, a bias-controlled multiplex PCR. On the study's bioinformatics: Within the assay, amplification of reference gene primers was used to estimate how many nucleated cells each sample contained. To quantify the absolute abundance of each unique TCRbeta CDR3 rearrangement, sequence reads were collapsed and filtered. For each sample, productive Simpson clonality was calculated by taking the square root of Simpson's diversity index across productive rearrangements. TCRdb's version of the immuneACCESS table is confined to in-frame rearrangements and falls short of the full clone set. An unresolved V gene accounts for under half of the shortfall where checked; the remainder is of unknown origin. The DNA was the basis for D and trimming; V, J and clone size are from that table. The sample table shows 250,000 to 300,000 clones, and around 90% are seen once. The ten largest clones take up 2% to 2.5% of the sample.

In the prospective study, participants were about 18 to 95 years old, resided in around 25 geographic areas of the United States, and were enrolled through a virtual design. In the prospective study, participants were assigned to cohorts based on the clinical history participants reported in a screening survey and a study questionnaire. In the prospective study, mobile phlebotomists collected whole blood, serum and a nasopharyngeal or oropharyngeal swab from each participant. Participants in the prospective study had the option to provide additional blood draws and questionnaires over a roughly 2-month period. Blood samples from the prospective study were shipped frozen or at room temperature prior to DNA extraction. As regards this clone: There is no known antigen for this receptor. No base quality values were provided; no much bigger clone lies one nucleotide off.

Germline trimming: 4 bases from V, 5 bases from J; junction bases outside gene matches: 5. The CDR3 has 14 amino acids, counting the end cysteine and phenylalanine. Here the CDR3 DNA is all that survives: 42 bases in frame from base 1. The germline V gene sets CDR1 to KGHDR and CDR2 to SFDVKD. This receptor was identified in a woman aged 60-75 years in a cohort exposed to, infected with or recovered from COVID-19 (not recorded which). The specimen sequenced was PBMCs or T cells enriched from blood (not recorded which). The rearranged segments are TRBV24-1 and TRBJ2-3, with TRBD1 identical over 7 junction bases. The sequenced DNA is TGTGCCACCAGTGAAAGGGGGCTTGGAGATACGCAGTATTTT. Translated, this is CATSERGLGDTQYF.